The source of this T cell receptor beta chain is a study of blood T cell repertoires in COVID-19. For the study at large: Material from acute and convalescent COVID-19 was sourced from the United States, Italy and Spain. The cDNA or gDNA used as material had been derived from T cells, B-cell-depleted T cells, or PBMCs.

The authors' processing: Reference gene primer amplification gave nucleated cell count estimates. TCRdb's table, derived via immunoSEQ multiplex PCR, lists solely in-frame clones and lacks some. Clonal size and the V and J genes are those of that table, whereas D and trimming came from the DNA. In the table there are roughly 84,000 clones, roughly 80% of which are singletons. CDR1 is MGHDK and CDR2 is SYGVNS in the germline V gene. The V and J ends lost 0 bases and 6 bases respectively, with 18 bases between them. This CDR3 has 17 residues. The sample taken for sequencing was peripheral blood. This chain connects TRBV25-1 to TRBJ2-1; weak D call: TRBD2 (5 bases). This receptor was obtained from a woman aged 40-49 years with active or convalescent COVID-19. CDR3 protein: CASSEYRAGERSNEQFF. Written as DNA, the CDR3 is TGTGCCAGCAGTGAATATAGGGCGGGTGAGAGGTCCAATGAGCAGTTCTTC.